This TCR beta chain emerged from a study of cytomegalovirus exposure and HLA in healthy donors. The germline gives CDR1 GTSNPN, CDR2 SVGIG (reference sequence). This CDR3 has 14 residues. V was cut by 2 bases and J by 4 bases, with 15 bases left in between. 60 Vbeta and 13 Jbeta primers were used in PCR. Generated by immunoSEQ multiplex PCR, the TCRdb table keeps only in-frame clones and is missing some. The sample records about 130,000 clones, roughly 76% being singletons. This sequence was found in an older woman in good health and CMV-seropositive. The sample consisted of PBMCs. This chain connects TRBV30 to TRBJ2-7, with D maybe TRBD2 (5 bases). The CDR3 reads CAWSNLAQTYEQYF. The CDR3, as DNA: TGTGCCTGGAGTAACCTAGCCCAGACTTACGAGCAGTACTTC.